The present T cell receptor beta chain was sequenced within a study of cytomegalovirus exposure and HLA in healthy donors. General study results and limits: For most TCR beta V segments, an earlier analysis put the productive rate at about 87% or about 30% of the time.

PCR used 60 Vbeta primers and 13 Jbeta primers. Only in-frame clones appear in the TCRdb table, and some are missing; sequencing was by immunoSEQ multiplex PCR. The sample lists about 150,000 clones, over 70% occurring once. With respect to this clone: No antigen is known for it.

In germline, CDR1 is MNHNY, CDR2 SVGAGI (reference sequence). CDR3 length: 15 residues. The V and J genes are TRBV6-6 and TRBJ2-5; 9 bases agree with TRBD1. The end of the DNA aligns better with TRBJ2-7, so the J call may be wrong. The sequence was collected from a woman between 50 and 59 years old in good health and CMV-seropositive. The sequenced sample was PBMCs. The CDR3 DNA follows: TGTGCCAGCAGTTATGGGACAGGGATCCCCTACGAGCAGTACTTC. It encodes CASSYGTGIPYEQYF.